Given below is one T cell receptor beta chain in context. Its cognate antigen is unknown. The sample belongs to a study of T cell responses to AZD1222 COVID-19 vaccine. Findings and limits, study-wide: Targeting of unmutated variant regions was reportedly seen in nearly half of spike-specific TCRs. Spike-specific TCR breadth and depth both grew after two AZD1222 doses.

Germline CDR1 and CDR2: LGHNA and YSLEER. V was shortened by 2 bases and J by 6 bases, with 14 bases between the two germline ends. This CDR3 is built from 15 residues. Profiling relied on immunoSEQ multiplex PCR, and the TCRdb table lists in-frame clones only, not all of them. The sample carries 100,000 or so clones, 86% recorded once. The origin of this receptor is an adult in good health. Here the sequenced sample was peripheral blood, taken on day 0 of AZD1222 vaccination. The chain has TRBV4-3 and TRBJ2-1; D possibly uses TRBD1 or TRBD2 (5 bases each). The CDR3 here is CASSQSWGSFNEQFF. Written as DNA, the CDR3 is TGCGCCAGCAGCCAAAGCTGGGGGAGCTTCAATGAGCAGTTCTTC.